These T cell receptor beta chains were read from a single sample in a study of response to subunit inactivated influenza vaccine. One entry per CDR3 protein results from TCRdb running MiXCR on the RT-PCR reads. The table has under 800,000 distinct CDR3 sequences, 14% seen once. The sequencing here drew on PBMCs from blood, taken 14 to 15 days before vaccination. Receptor source: a man aged 50-60 years who received an inactivated influenza vaccine. The CDR3 runs from the conserved cysteine through the conserved F or W. Expanded clones are given a class, and other clones once, few, many or no size at all.

>TRBJ1-6|TRBV20-1|many
CSGRDRESSPLHF
>TRBJ2-1|TRBV4-3|-
CASSLQGAHEQFF
>TRBJ2-7|TRBV2|few
CASTGQGAREQYF
>TRBJ2-3|TRBV10-3|-
CAISESRGGTDTQYF
>TRBJ2-3|TRBV12-3/TRBV12-4|-
CASSGRAGHFPDTQYF
>TRBJ2-1|TRBV11-1|many
CASSLALGTYSYNEQFF
>TRBJ2-3|TRBV10-3|-
CAISEPHRASTSTDTQYF
>TRBJ2-1|TRBV5-1|few
CASSLDAREVF
>TRBJ2-7|TRBV29-1|-
CSVASLGGGEQYF
>TRBJ1-4|TRBV7-9|few
CASSLASRGNEKLFF
>TRBJ1-2|TRBV7-9|many
CASSLGDYYGYTF
>TRBJ2-7|TRBV6-2/TRBV6-3|few
CASRYTALGAKQYF
>TRBJ2-4|TRBV6-2/TRBV6-3|-
CASTSWSGSPDKNIQYF
>TRBJ2-7|TRBV5-1|-
CASSSGQTSYEQYF
>TRBJ2-1|TRBV28|-
CASSLLLSGRSGTFF
>TRBJ2-6|TRBV12-3/TRBV12-4|-
CASSFWLSGANVLTF
>TRBJ2-1|TRBV11-1|many
CASSLAGLAGREQFF
>TRBJ2-7|TRBV10-1|few
CDGYQTEGQGASYEQYF
>TRBJ2-7|TRBV29-1|-
CSVDTTYEQYF
>TRBJ2-2|TRBV6-1|-
CASSGQGLGTGELFF
>TRBJ2-3|TRBV4-1|many
CASSQDVGGYTDTQYF
>TRBJ2-3|TRBV5-1|-
CASRRGGETDTQYF
>TRBJ1-1|TRBV6-5|-
CASSYSPRDTHTEAFF
>TRBJ1-5|TRBV6-2/TRBV6-3|-
CASSYRPNQPQHF
>TRBJ2-5|TRBV4-2|-
CASSHGPGQGQGTQYF